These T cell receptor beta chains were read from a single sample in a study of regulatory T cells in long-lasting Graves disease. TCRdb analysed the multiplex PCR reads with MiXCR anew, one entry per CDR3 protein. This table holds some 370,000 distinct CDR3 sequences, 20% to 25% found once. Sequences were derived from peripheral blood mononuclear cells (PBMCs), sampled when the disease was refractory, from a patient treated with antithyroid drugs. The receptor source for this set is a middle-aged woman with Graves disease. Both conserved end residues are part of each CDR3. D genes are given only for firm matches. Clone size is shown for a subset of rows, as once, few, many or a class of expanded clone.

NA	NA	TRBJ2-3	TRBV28	TGTGCCAGCAGTTTATCGGGGACCCTCACAGATACGCAGTATTTT	CASSLSGTLTDTQYF
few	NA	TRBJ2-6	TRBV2	TGTGCCAGCAGGGACATTATACGTGGGCCCAGCTCTGGGGCCAACGTCCTGACTTTC	CASRDIIRGPSSGANVLTF
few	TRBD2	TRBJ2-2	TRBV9	TGTGCCAGCAGCCCACAAAAGGGACTAGTGGACACCGGGGAGCTGTTTTTT	CASSPQKGLVDTGELFF
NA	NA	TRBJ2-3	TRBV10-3	TGTGCCAGCTTGAATACCGGCCCCGGCACAGATACGCAGTATTTT	CASLNTGPGTDTQYF
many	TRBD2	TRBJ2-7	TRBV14	TGTGCCAGCAGCCAAGGGATGATAAGACTAGCGGGCCTCCTCGAGCAGTACTTC	CASSQGMIRLAGLLEQYF
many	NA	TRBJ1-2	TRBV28	TGTGCCAGCGTGCGGGCGAATGGACTTGGCTACACCTTC	CASVRANGLGYTF
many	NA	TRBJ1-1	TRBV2	TGTGCCAGCAGTGTCTGGGGGACTGAAGCTTTCTTT	CASSVWGTEAFF
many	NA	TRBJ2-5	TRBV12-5	TGTGCTAGTGGTTTGGTAATTGGTGGGAGGCAAGAGACCCAGTACTTC	CASGLVIGGRQETQYF
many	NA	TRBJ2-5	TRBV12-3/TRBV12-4	TGTGCCAGCAGCGGCCAAGTCCAAGAGACCCAGTACTTC	CASSGQVQETQYF
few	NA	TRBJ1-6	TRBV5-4	TGTGCCAGCAGCTTCGGGTTCGGGAATTCACCCCTCCACTTT	CASSFGFGNSPLHF